What follows are 7 T cell receptor beta chains derived from one specimen sequenced in a study of monozygotic twins with inflammatory bowel disease. Each CDR3 protein gets one entry in TCRdb, which reprocessed the 5' RACE reads and gives no DNA. The sample spans 150,000 to 200,000 distinct CDR3 sequences; the ten largest clones claim 2.8%. Sequencing was done on a sample of blood. The receptors were gathered from a human donor with ulcerative colitis or Crohn's disease, or a healthy co-twin of an affected twin (not recorded which).

This chain joins TRBV5-4 and TRBJ2-7; the TCRdb call, TRBD1, lacks DNA for checking. The CDR3 totals 14 residues. Germline V gives CDR1 SGHNT, CDR2 YYREEE (reference sequence). The CDR3 sequence: CASSRDGFTYEQYF.

V gene TRBV15 combines with J gene TRBJ2-1; TCRdb calls TRBD1, which cannot be checked without DNA. The CDR3 contains 15 residues. Germline values: CDR1 LNHNV, CDR2 YYDKDF (reference sequence). The CDR3 region is CATSREQGRYNEQFF. The complete variable domain, with remaining parts taken from reference TRBV15 and TRBJ2-1, reads DAMVIQNPRYQVTQFGKPVTLSCSQTLNHNVMYWYQQKSSQAPKLLFHYYDKDFNNEADTPDNFQSRRPNTSFCFLDIRSPGLGDTAMYLCATSREQGRYNEQFFGPGTRLTVL.

The V gene is TRBV7-8, the J gene TRBJ1-4; the D call from TCRdb, TRBD1, cannot be confirmed without DNA. The CDR3 has 14 residues. Germline V gene data show CDR1 as SGHVS and CDR2 as FQNEAQ. This CDR3 is CASSPRGSSEKLFF.

The V and J genes are TRBV24-1 and TRBJ2-2; absent DNA, TCRdb's TRBD1 call cannot be checked. The CDR3 runs to 16 residues. Germline V gene sequence: CDR1 KGHDR, CDR2 SFDVKD. CDR3 protein: CATSDLPRGDTGELFF.

The chain has TRBV11-1 and TRBJ2-1; TCRdb's D gene call, TRBD1, goes unchecked for lack of DNA. CDR3 size: 14 residues. The germline CDR1 and CDR2 sequences are SGHAT and FQDESV (reference sequence). CDR3 in amino acids: CASSLGGLWDEQFF.

The rearrangement uses TRBV25-1 and TRBJ2-7. Germline CDR1 reads MGHDK; CDR2 reads SYGVNS. This CDR3 spans 14 amino acids. The CDR3 sequence is CASSEGRGTIEQYF.

The rearrangement joins TRBV6-5 to TRBJ2-1; TCRdb selects TRBD1, and the lack of DNA leaves this call unchecked. Germline V gene lookup returns CDR1 MNHEY and CDR2 SVGAGI. The CDR3 length is 11 residues. The CDR3 here is CASRQVNEQFF.